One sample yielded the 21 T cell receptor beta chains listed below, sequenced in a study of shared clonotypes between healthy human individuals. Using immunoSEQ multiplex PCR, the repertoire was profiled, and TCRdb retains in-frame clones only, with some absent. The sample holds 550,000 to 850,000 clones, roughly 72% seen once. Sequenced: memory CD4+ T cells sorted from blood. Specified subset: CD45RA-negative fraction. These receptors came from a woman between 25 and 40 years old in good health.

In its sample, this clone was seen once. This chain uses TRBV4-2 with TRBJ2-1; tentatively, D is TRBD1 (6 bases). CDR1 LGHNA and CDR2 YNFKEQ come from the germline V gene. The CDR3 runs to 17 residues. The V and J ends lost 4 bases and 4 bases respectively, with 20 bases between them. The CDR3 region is CASSPAIQTGAYNEQFF. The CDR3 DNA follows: TGTGCCAGCAGCCCAGCTATACAGACAGGAGCTTACAATGAGCAGTTCTTC.

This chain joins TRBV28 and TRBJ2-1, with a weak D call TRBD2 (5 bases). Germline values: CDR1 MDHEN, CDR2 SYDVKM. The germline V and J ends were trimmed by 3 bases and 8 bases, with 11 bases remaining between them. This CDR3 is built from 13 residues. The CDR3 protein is CASSLAGVDEQFF. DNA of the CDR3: TGTGCCAGCAGTTTGGCCGGGGTCGATGAGCAGTTCTTC.

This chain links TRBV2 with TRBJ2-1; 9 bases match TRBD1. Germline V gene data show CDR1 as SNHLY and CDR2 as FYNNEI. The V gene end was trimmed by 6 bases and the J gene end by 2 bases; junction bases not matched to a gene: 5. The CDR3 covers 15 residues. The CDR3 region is CASRGQGNPYNEQFF. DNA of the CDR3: TGTGCCAGCAGAGGACAGGGGAACCCCTACAATGAGCAGTTCTTC.

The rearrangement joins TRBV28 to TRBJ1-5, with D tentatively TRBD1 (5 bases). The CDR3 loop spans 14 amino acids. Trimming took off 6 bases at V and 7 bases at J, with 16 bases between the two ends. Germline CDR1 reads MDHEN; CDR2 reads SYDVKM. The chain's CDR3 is CASRPGLGVQPQHF. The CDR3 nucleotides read TGTGCCAGCAGACCGGGACTAGGGGTGCAGCCCCAGCATTTT.

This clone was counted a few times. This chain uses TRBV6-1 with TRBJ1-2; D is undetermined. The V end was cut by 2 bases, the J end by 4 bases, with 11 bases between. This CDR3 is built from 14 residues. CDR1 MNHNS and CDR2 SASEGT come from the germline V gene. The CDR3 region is CASSEPRAPYGYTF. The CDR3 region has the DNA TGTGCCAGCAGTGAACCCCGGGCCCCCTATGGCTACACCTTC.

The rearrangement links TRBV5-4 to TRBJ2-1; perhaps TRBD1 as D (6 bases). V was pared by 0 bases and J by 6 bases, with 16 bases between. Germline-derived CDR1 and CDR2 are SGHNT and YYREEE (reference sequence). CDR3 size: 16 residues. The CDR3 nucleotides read TGTGCCAGCAGCTTGGCGATTGGGGGCGCGGGCAATGAGCAGTTCTTC. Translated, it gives CASSLAIGGAGNEQFF.

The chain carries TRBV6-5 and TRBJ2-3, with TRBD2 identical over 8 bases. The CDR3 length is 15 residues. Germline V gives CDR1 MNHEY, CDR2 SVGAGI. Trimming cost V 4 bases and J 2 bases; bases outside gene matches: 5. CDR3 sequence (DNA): TGTGCCAGCAGTTTGACTAGCGTGCCCACAGATACGCAGTATTTT. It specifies CASSLTSVPTDTQYF.

CDR3 residues: CATQSRGTKVDEQFF. The CDR3 bases are TGTGCCACCCAAAGTAGAGGGACTAAGGTCGATGAGCAGTTCTTC. The rearrangement links TRBV28 to TRBJ2-1; 7 nucleotides align to TRBD2. CDR1 and CDR2 from the germline V gene are MDHEN and SYDVKM. V gave up 10 bases and J gave up 8 bases; unmatched junction bases: 17. The CDR3 covers 15 residues. Looking up the rest from reference TRBV28 and TRBJ2-1 gives the full variable domain: DVKVTQSSRYLVKRTGEKVFLECVQDMDHENMFWYRQDPGLGLRLIYFSYDVKMKEKGDIPEGYSVSREKKERFSLILESASTNQTSMYLCATQSRGTKVDEQFFGPGTRLTVL.

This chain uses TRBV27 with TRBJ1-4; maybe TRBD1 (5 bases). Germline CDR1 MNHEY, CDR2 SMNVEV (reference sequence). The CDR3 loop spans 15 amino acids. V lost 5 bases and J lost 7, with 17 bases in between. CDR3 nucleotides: TGTGCCAGCAGTCTTTACTTCAGGGTTGGTGAAAAACTGTTTTTT. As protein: CASSLYFRVGEKLFF. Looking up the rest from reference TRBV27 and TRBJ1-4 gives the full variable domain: EAQVTQNPRYLITVTGKKLTVTCSQNMNHEYMSWYRQDPGLGLRQIYYSMNVEVTDKGDVPEGYKVSRKEKRNFPLILESPSPNQTSLYFCASSLYFRVGEKLFFGSGTQLSVL.

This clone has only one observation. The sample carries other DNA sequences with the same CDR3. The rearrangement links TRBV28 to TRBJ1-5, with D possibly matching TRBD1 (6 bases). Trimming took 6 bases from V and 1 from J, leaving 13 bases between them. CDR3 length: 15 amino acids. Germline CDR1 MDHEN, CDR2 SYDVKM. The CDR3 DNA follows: TGTGCCAGCAGCCTACCCCAGGGGAGCAATCAGCCCCAGCATTTT. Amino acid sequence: CASSLPQGSNQPQHF.

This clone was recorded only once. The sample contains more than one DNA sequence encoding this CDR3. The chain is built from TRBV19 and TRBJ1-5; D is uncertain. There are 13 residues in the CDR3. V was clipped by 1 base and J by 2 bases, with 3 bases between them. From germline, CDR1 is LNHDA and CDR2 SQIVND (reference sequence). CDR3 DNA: TGTGCCAGTAGTATAGGCGGCAATCAGCCCCAGCATTTT. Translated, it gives CASSIGGNQPQHF.

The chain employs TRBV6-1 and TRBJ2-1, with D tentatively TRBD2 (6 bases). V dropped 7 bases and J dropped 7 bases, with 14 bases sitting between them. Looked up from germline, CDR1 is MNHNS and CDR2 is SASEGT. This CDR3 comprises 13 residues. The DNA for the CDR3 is TGTGCCAGCATTCGATTAGCGGCGAATGAGCAGTTCTTC. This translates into CASIRLAANEQFF.

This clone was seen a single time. CDR3 amino acids: CASSSSGSYEQYF. In DNA, the CDR3 is TGTGCCAGCAGCTCGAGCGGTTCCTACGAGCAGTACTTC. The chain joins TRBV7-2 to TRBJ2-7; TRBD2 is a possible D gene (5 bases). This CDR3 region has 13 residues. CDR1 and CDR2 from the germline V gene are SGHTA and FQGNSA. V lost 4 bases and J lost 1, with 8 bases in between.

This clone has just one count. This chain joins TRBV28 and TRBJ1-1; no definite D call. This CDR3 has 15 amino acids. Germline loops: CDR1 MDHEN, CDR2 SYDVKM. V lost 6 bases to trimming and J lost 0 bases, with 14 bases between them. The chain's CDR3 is CASRPSRVLNTEAFF. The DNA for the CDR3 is TGTGCCAGCAGGCCAAGCCGAGTCTTGAACACTGAAGCTTTCTTT.

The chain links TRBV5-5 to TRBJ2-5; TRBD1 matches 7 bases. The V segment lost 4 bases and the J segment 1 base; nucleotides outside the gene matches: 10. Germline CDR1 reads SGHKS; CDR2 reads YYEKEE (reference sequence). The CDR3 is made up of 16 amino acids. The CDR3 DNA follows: TGTGCCAGCAGCCAACAGGGGACGACCTTCCAAGAGACCCAGTACTTC. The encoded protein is CASSQQGTTFQETQYF.

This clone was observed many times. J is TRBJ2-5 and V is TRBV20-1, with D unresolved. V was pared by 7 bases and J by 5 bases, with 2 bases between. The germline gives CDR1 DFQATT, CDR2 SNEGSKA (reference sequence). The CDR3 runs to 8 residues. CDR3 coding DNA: TGCAGTGGGGAGACCCAGTACTTC. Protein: CSGETQYF.

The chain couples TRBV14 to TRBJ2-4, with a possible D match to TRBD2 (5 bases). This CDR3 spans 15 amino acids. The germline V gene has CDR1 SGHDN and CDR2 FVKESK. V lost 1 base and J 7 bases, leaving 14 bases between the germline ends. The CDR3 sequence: CASSQGNIGENIQYF. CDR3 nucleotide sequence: TGTGCCAGCAGCCAAGGCAATATCGGGGAGAACATTCAGTACTTC.

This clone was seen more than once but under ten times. The CDR3 nucleotides are TGTGCCAGCTCCGTGGTAGCGGGAGTTACAGATACGCAGTATTTT. As protein: CASSVVAGVTDTQYF. The J gene is TRBJ2-3, the V gene TRBV18; 9 bases align to TRBD2. V trimming: 6 bases; J trimming: 3 bases; junction bases outside the gene matches: 7. This CDR3 spans 15 amino acids. Germline V gives CDR1 KGHSH, CDR2 LQKENI.

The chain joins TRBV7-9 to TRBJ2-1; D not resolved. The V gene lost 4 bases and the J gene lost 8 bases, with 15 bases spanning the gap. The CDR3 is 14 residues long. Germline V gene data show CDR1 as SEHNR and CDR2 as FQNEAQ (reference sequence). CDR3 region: CASSSGRAFDEQFF. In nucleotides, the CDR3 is TGTGCCAGCAGCTCTGGACGAGCTTTCGATGAGCAGTTCTTC.

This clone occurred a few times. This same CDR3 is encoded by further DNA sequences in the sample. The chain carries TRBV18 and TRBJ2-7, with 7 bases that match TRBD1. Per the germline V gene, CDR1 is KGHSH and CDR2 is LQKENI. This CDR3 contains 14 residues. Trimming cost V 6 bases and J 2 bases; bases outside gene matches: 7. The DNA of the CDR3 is TGTGCCAGCTCGCCGCGACAGGGAACCTACGAGCAGTACTTC. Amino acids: CASSPRQGTYEQYF.

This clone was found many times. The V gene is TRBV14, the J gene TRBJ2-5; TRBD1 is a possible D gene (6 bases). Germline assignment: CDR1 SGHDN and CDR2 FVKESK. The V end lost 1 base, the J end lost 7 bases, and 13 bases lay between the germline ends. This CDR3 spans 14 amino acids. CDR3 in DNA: TGTGCCAGCAGCCAAGCCTGGACAGATTTGACCCAGTACTTC. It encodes CASSQAWTDLTQYF.